This TCR beta chain was found in a study of vaccination and CD4 T cells after COVID-19. Turning to the study itself: Convalescents were six males and four females, two of them Hispanic.

Germline V lookup: CDR1 MDHEN, CDR2 SYDVKM. Trimming took 4 bases from V and 7 from J, leaving 17 bases between them. There are 14 residues in the CDR3. The treatment denotes: roughly 11-day PBMC culture with coronavirus spike peptide pools or control peptides (ViraFEST assay). Gathering of the CD4+ T cells, from the unexposed donor, took place before the COVID-19 pandemic (2011-2018). This clonotype came up a few times. The antigen remains undetermined. The assay that was used to sequence DNA from cultured CD4+ T cells was the Oncomine TCR Beta short-read assay. Once CD4+ T cells had been cultured, genomic DNA was extracted from them. From the PCR reads, TCRdb called clonotypes with MiXCR, one entry per CDR3 protein. The sample has 9,500 or so distinct CDR3 sequences, 35% seen once.

Sample: CD4+ T cells from blood, cultured in vitro. This clonotype was sampled from a human donor in good health. The V gene is TRBV28, the J gene TRBJ2-7; TRBD1 or TRBD2 may be the D gene (6 bases each). The CDR3 loop is CASSSIGGGQEQYF. For the CDR3, the DNA is TGTGCCAGCAGTTCTATAGGAGGGGGGCAGGAGCAGTACTTC.